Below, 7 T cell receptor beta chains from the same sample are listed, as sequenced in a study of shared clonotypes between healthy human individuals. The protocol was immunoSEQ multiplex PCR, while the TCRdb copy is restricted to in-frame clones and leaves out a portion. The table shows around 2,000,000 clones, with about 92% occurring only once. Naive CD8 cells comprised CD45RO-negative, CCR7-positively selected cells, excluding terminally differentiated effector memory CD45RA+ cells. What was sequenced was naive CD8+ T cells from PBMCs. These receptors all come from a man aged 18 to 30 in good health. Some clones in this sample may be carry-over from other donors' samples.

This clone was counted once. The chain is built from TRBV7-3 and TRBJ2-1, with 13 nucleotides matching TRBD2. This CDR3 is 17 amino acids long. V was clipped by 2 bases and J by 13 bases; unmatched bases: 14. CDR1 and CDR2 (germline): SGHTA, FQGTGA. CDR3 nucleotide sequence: TGTGCCAGCAGCTTAGAACCACCGGGACTAGCGGGGACATATCAGTTCTTC. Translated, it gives CASSLEPPGLAGTYQFF. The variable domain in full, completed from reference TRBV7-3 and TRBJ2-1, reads GAGVSQTPSNKVTEKGKYVELRCDPISGHTALYWYRQSLGQGPEFLIYFQGTGAADDSGLPNDRFFAVRPEGSVSTLKIQRTERGDSAVYLCASSLEPPGLAGTYQFFGPGTRLTVL.

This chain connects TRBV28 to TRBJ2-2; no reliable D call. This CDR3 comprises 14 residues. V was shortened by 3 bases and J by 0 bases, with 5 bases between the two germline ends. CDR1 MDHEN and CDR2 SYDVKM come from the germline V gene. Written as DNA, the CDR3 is TGTGCCAGCAGTTTCCAGTCGAACACCGGGGAGCTGTTTTTT. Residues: CASSFQSNTGELFF.

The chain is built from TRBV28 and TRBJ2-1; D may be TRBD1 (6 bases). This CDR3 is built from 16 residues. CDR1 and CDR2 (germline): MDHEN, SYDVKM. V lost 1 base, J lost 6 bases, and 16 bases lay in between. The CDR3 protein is CASSLSGTRVGNEQFF. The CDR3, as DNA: TGTGCCAGCAGTTTATCCGGGACAAGGGTCGGCAATGAGCAGTTCTTC.

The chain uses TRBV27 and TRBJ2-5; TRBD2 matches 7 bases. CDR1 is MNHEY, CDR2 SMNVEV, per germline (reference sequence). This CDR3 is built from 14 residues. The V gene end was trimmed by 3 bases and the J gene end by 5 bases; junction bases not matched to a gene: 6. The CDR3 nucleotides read TGTGCCAGCAGTTTCCGCGGGGGTCATGAGACCCAGTACTTC. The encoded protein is CASSFRGGHETQYF.

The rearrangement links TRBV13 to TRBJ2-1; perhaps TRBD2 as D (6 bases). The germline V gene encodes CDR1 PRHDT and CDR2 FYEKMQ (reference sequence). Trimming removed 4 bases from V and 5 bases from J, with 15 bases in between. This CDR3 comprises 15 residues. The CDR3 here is CASSSGPGLNNEQFF. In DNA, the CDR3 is TGTGCCAGCAGCTCCGGCCCGGGACTTAACAATGAGCAGTTCTTC.

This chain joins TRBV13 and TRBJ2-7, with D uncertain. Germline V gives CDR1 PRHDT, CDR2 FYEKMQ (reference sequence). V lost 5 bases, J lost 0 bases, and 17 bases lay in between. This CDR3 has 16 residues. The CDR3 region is CASSVGAGTFSYEQYF. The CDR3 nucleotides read TGTGCCAGCAGCGTCGGTGCAGGCACTTTCTCCTACGAGCAGTACTTC.

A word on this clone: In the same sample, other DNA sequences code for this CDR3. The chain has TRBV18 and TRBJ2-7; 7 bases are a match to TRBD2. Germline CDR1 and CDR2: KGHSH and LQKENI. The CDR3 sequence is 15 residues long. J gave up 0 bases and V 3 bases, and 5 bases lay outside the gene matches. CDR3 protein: CASSPTGGSSYEQYF. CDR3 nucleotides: TGTGCCAGCTCACCCACGGGCGGGAGCTCCTACGAGCAGTACTTC.